This paragraph covers one T cell receptor (beta chain) sequence. What antigen it recognizes has not been identified. No clone much larger than this one lies a single base away; base qualities are absent. The CDR3 spans 16 residues, from the cysteine through the phenylalanine. Just the 48-base CDR3 DNA is kept, in frame starting at base 1. Via the germline V gene (reference sequence), CDR1 is SGHNT and CDR2 YYREEE. Trimming leaves V shorter by 9 bases and J shorter by 4 bases, with the junction holding 18 bases beyond the gene matches. This sample was included in a study of beta chain features in type 1 diabetes (dated by TCRdb to between 2018 and 2020). With respect to the entire study: Patients and healthy donors did not differ in mean age, gender distribution, total cell number or subset yield. A total of around 100 million sorted cells were examined across all samples, and RNA yield correlated strongly with the number of cells per subset. In the study, recently diagnosed type 1 diabetes patients and matched healthy donors were compared on the TCRB repertoires of their sorted circulating CD4+ T cell subsets. Whereas all 30 or so donors provided naive and central memory subsets, regulatory and stem cell-like memory subsets were isolated from just 8 patients and about eight healthy donors.

From each donor, a single peripheral blood sample of 95 to 150 mL on average was drawn into heparinised tubes. Naive, central memory, regulatory and stem cell-like memory CD4+ T cells were sorted on a BD FACSAria II using a panel including CD45RO, CCR7, CD25, CD127, CD95 and CD27. All sorted populations exceeded 95% purity. PBMCs were isolated right away by Lymphoprep density gradient centrifugation and were stained directly, without culture. So that batch effects would be minimized, each experiment stained and sorted samples in pairs, pairing one healthy donor with one patient. General findings and caveats noted by the study authors: PCR may preferentially amplify shorter templates, but because patient and control samples were amplified and corrected together, any resulting skew would affect both groups equally. Only small numbers of individuals were included in the HLA sub-analyses, which left unresolved whether HLA type had any influence on TCRB rearrangement. Type 1 diabetes patients showed a moderate but significant shortening of TCRB CDR3 length in all four CD4+ subsets. At VDJ recombination sites, patients with type 1 diabetes made fewer insertions and deleted more nucleotides, a pattern implying thymic rearrangement abnormalities. Naive, central memory and regulatory TCRB repertoires appeared to be more similar among patients than among healthy donors. Because cDNA rather than genomic DNA was sequenced, highly expressing activated cells could have been over-represented, although no difference in activation and CD3 levels was found between groups.

All of the isolated RNA was reverse transcribed with the High Capacity cDNA Reverse Transcription Kit, so expressed TCRB transcripts were sequenced. Deep immunoSEQ sequencing was applied to naive, central memory and regulatory T cell samples, giving an average of roughly 3.6 million total reads per sample. After sorted cells were lysed in RLT buffer, RNA was extracted with DNase-treated RNeasy Micro or Mini kits, with the choice depending on cell number. Each cell subset was processed on its own to prevent cross-contamination, while patient and healthy donor samples were processed together. TCRB sequences were amplified from cDNA with the immunoSEQ multiplex PCR, producing 87-bp fragments spanning the CDR3 region. Amplicons were sequenced on the Illumina HiSeq platform. The paper's data handling went like this. Synthetic template baselines were used to correct PCR bias computationally, reads within Hamming distance 2 were collapsed, and singletons that could not be merged were discarded. Reads were aligned to IMGT to assign V, D and J genes, CDR3 length, and insertions or deletions at six rearrangement sites. Within each subset, clonotype counts were normalized to sorted cell number, and only after that were true diversity and Gini coefficients computed with the tcR R package. Repertoire sharing was quantified using the overlap coefficient calculated on TCRB nucleotide sequences. As a proxy for the pre-selection repertoire, out-of-frame TCRB sequences from naive cells were analyzed. This immuneACCESS table, as held by TCRdb, lists in-frame sequences with V and J called but not all clones. Of the missing ones, under half trace to an unresolved V gene in checked studies; the others have no known cause. The V and J calls and clone size come from that table; D and trimming were worked out from the DNA. This sample is represented by 600,000 to 700,000 clones; around an eighth of them were singletons. Roughly 0.12% of the sample lies in the top ten.

The clonotype originates from a man younger than 45 with type 1 diabetes. The rearranged chain carries TRBV5-4 and TRBJ1-2; the central 7 bases match TRBD1. The sequenced sample was naive CD4+ T cells from blood. The cell subset or site tag for this specimen amounts to: true naive CD4+ T cells. The CDR3 reads CAIPGDSLNIGYGYTF. In nucleotide form, the sequence is TGTGCCATCCCCGGGGACAGCCTGAATATCGGCTATGGCTACACCTTC.